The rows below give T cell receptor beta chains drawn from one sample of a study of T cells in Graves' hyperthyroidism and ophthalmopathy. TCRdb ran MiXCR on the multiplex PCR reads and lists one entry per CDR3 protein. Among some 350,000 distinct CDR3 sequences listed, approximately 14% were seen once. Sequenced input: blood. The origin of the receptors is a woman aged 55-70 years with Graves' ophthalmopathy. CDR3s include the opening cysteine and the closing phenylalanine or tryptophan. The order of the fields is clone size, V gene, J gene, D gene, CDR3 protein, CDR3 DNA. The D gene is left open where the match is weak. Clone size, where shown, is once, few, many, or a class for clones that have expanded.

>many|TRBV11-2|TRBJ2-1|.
CASSSARGGAYNEQFF
TGTGCCAGCAGCTCCGCCCGGGGCGGGGCCTACAATGAGCAGTTCTTC
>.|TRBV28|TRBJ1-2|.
CASSPRGGSYGYTF
TGTGCCAGCAGTCCGAGGGGAGGTTCCTATGGCTACACCTTC
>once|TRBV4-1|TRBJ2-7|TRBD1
CASSQGQGHYEQYF
TGCGCCAGCAGCCAAGGACAGGGTCATTACGAGCAGTACTTC
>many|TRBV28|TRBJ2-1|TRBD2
CASSFEVGRARNEQFF
TGTGCCAGCAGTTTCGAAGTCGGGAGGGCTAGGAATGAGCAGTTCTTC
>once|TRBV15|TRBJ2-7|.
CATSGGLTYEQYF
TGTGCCACCAGCGGCGGACTGACCTACGAGCAGTACTTC
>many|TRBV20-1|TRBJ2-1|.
CSAFFSASDEQFF
TGCAGTGCATTCTTCTCGGCTAGCGATGAGCAGTTCTTC
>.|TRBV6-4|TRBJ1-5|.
CASSKAGSNQPQHF
TGTGCCAGCAGTAAGGCTGGGAGCAATCAGCCCCAGCATTTT
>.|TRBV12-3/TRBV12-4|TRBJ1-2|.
CASSSEVPPNYGYTF
TGTGCCAGCAGCTCAGAGGTGCCCCCTAACTATGGCTACACCTTC
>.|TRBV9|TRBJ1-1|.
CASSAFLVGTSDEAFF
TGTGCCAGCAGCGCTTTCTTGGTCGGTACCTCCGACGAAGCTTTCTTT
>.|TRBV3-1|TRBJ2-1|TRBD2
CASSGGGLAVVNEQFF
TGTGCCAGCAGCGGAGGGGGACTAGCGGTAGTCAACGAGCAGTTCTTC
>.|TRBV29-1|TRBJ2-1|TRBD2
CSGRTSGDNEQFF
TGCAGCGGCCGGACTAGCGGTGACAATGAGCAGTTCTTC
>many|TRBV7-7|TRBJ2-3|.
CASSREPNTDTQYF
TGTGCCAGCAGCAGAGAGCCTAACACAGATACGCAGTATTTT
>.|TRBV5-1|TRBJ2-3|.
CASSVKGGGSDTQYF
TGCGCCAGCAGCGTCAAGGGAGGGGGGTCGGATACGCAGTATTTT
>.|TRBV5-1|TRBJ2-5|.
CASRGQPQETQYF
TGCGCCAGCAGGGGTCAGCCCCAAGAGACCCAGTACTTC
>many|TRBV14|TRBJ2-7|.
CASSLQRDSGYEQYF
TGTGCCAGCAGCCTACAGAGGGATAGCGGCTACGAGCAGTACTTC
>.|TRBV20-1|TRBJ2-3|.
CSAREQDTQYF
TGCAGTGCTAGGGAACAGGATACGCAGTATTTT
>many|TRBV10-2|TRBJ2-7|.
CASSGAEQYF
TGCGCCAGTAGTGGGGCCGAGCAGTACTTC
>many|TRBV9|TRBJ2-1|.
CASSVVVGGWGIDEQFF
TGTGCCAGCAGCGTAGTAGTGGGGGGATGGGGGATAGATGAGCAGTTCTTC
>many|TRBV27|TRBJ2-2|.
CASPARGSPSNTGELFF
TGTGCCAGCCCGGCGCGCGGGTCTCCATCGAACACCGGGGAGCTGTTTTTT
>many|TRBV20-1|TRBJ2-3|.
CSPPGRAGSDTQYF
TGCAGCCCCCCCGGCAGGGCCGGGTCAGATACGCAGTATTTT
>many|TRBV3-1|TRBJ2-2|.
CASSQAGQNTGELFF
TGTGCCAGCAGCCAAGCCGGACAGAACACCGGGGAGCTGTTTTTT
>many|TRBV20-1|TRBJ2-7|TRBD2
CSASTRTSGVYAQYF
TGCAGTGCCTCAACAAGGACTAGCGGGGTCTACGCGCAGTACTTC
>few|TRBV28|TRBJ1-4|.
CASSPRARGNEKLFF
TGTGCCAGCAGTCCGCGGGCCAGGGGCAATGAAAAACTGTTTTTT
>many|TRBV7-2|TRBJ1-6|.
CASSTTVNSPLHF
TGTGCCAGCAGCACTACAGTGAATTCACCCCTCCACTTT
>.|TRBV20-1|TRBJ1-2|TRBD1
CSARAGGDGYTF
TGCAGTGCTAGAGCAGGGGGCGATGGCTACACCTTC
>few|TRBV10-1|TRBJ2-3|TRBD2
CASIRGRVTDTQYF
TGCGCCAGCATTCGCGGGAGAGTCACAGATACGCAGTATTTT
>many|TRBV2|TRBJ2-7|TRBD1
CASIDRGVYEQYF
TGTGCCAGCATTGACAGGGGGGTCTACGAGCAGTACTTC
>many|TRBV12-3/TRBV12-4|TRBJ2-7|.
CASSLGGGNRKYEQYF
TGTGCCAGCAGCCTAGGGGGCGGGAACCGAAAATACGAGCAGTACTTC
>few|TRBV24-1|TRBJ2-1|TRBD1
CATSAGTGDFNEQFF
TGTGCCACCAGTGCCGGGACAGGGGACTTCAATGAGCAGTTCTTC
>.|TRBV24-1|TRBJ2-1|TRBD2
CATSERVSGSYNEQFF
TGTGCCACCAGTGAAAGGGTTAGCGGGAGCTACAATGAGCAGTTCTTC
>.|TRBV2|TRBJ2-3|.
CASSDPGTGGQDTQYF
TGTGCCAGCAGTGACCCCGGGACTGGCGGCCAAGATACGCAGTATTTT
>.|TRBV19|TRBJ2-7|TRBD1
CASRSLGQGENEQYF
TGTGCCAGTAGATCCTTGGGACAGGGGGAAAACGAGCAGTACTTC
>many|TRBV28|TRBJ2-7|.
CASSPPGAVGSYEQYF
TGTGCCAGCAGTCCGCCGGGGGCAGTAGGGTCCTACGAGCAGTACTTC
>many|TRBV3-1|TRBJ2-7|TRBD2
CASSPGLAGSARQYF
TGTGCCAGCAGCCCCGGACTAGCGGGATCGGCGAGGCAGTACTTC
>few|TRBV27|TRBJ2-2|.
CASTPLNTGELFF
TGTGCCAGCACCCCCTTGAACACCGGGGAGCTGTTTTTT
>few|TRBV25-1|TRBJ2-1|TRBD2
CASNSRVAGHHNEQFF
TGTGCCAGCAATTCCCGAGTAGCGGGACACCACAATGAGCAGTTCTTC
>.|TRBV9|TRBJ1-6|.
CASSDVGNSPLHF
TGTGCCAGTAGCGACGTAGGGAATTCACCCCTCCACTTT
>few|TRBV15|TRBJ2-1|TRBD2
CATSPSNRDYLYNEQFF
TGTGCCACCAGCCCTTCCAACCGGGACTACCTCTACAATGAGCAGTTCTTC
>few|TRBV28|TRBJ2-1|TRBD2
CASSLEGGRLPYNEQFF
TGTGCCAGCAGTTTAGAGGGCGGGAGGCTCCCCTACAATGAGCAGTTCTTC
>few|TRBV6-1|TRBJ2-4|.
CASSHYDIQYF
TGTGCCAGCAGTCACTACGACATTCAGTACTTC
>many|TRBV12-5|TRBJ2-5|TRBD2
CASGSGTSGSHETQYF
TGTGCTAGTGGTTCTGGGACTAGCGGGAGCCACGAGACCCAGTACTTC
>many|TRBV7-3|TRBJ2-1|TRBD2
CASSSVGGLGNEQFF
TGTGCCAGCAGCTCGGTCGGCGGACTAGGCAATGAGCAGTTCTTC
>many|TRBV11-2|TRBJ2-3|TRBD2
CASSSSGKRTDTQYF
TGTGCCAGCAGCTCTAGCGGCAAAAGGACAGATACGCAGTATTTT
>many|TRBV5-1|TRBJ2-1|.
CASSFQGPAGEQFF
TGCGCCAGCAGCTTTCAGGGTCCTGCTGGGGAGCAGTTCTTC
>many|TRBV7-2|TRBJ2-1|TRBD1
CASSLTGSEQFF
TGTGCCAGCAGCTTGACAGGGTCTGAGCAGTTCTTC
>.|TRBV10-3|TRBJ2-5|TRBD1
CASQGTQETQYF
TGTGCCTCACAGGGGACCCAAGAGACCCAGTACTTC
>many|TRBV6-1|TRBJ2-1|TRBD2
CASSVGPREGEQFF
TGTGCCAGCAGTGTGGGGCCGCGGGAGGGGGAGCAGTTCTTC
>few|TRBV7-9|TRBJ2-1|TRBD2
CASSPREASSYNEQFF
TGTGCCAGCAGCCCCCGGGAGGCGAGCTCCTACAATGAGCAGTTCTTC
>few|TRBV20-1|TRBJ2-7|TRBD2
CSAGGGDYEQYF
TGCAGTGCTGGCGGGGGAGACTACGAGCAGTACTTC
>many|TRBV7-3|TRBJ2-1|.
CASSLTKVSEQFF
TGTGCCAGCAGCTTAACGAAGGTAAGCGAGCAGTTCTTC
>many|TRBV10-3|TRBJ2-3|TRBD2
CALNRLAEARDTQYF
TGTGCCCTAAACCGACTAGCGGAGGCTCGGGATACGCAGTATTTT
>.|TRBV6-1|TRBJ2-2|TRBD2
CASLYQPGLAGGSTGELFF
TGTGCCAGTCTATATCAACCGGGACTAGCGGGCGGGTCCACCGGGGAGCTGTTTTTT
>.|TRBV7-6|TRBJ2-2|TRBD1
CASSEGGAGTAGELFF
TGTGCCAGCAGCGAAGGGGGCGCAGGGACGGCCGGGGAGCTGTTTTTT